Below are 16 T cell receptor beta chains sequenced from a single sample in a study of cytomegalovirus exposure and HLA in healthy donors. The PCR used 60 Vbeta and 13 Jbeta primers. Profiled with immunoSEQ multiplex PCR; TCRdb holds only in-frame clones, not every one. The data contain some 140,000 clones, roughly four fifths of them seen just once; the ten biggest clones take up over 1%. Sample: PBMCs. Receptors were obtained from a woman between 35 and 50 years old in good health and CMV-seronegative.

The chain recombines TRBV7-9 with TRBJ1-6; TRBD1 might be the D (6 bases). Trimming cost V 4 bases and J 8 bases, with 12 bases left between them. This CDR3 has 14 residues. The germline V gene encodes CDR1 SEHNR and CDR2 FQNEAQ (reference sequence). The CDR3 nucleotides are TGTGCCAGCAGCTACGGGACACCAGATTCACCCCTCCACTTT. Amino acids: CASSYGTPDSPLHF.

This clone was seen more than once but under ten times. This chain joins TRBV6-5 and TRBJ1-6; D not certain. V lost 3 bases, J lost 9 bases, and 9 bases lay in between. The germline CDR1 and CDR2 sequences are MNHEY and SVGAGI. CDR3 length: 13 residues. The DNA for the CDR3 is TGTGCCAGCAGTTATTCGTTGCGTTCACCCCTCCACTTT. Protein: CASSYSLRSPLHF.

This clone has only a few counts. This sequence joins TRBV4-2 and TRBJ2-2, with TRBD2 identical over 12 bases. The V gene end was trimmed by 0 bases and the J gene end by 6 bases; junction bases not matched to a gene: 5. The CDR3 loop spans 17 amino acids. Germline loops: CDR1 LGHNA, CDR2 YNFKEQ. The CDR3 loop reads CASSQDLTSGGPGELFF. CDR3 bases: TGTGCCAGCAGCCAAGATCTAACTAGCGGGGGGCCCGGGGAGCTGTTTTTT.

This rearrangement joins TRBV9 to TRBJ2-2; possible D gene TRBD1, 5 bases. This CDR3 is 13 amino acids long. The V end lost 0 bases, the J end lost 6 bases, and 6 bases lay between the germline ends. CDR1 and CDR2 (germline): SGDLS, YYNGEE. Written as DNA, the CDR3 is TGTGCCAGCAGCGTAGAGACAGCCGGGGAGCTGTTTTTT. It specifies CASSVETAGELFF.

The rearrangement joins TRBV19 to TRBJ2-1; 10 nucleotides match TRBD1. Germline CDR1 reads LNHDA; CDR2 reads SQIVND (reference sequence). The CDR3 runs to 15 residues. V lost 7 bases, J lost 3 bases, and 6 bases stayed unmatched. CDR3 bases: TGTGCCAGTACCCCGACAGGGGGCGGCTACAATGAGCAGTTCTTC. Encoded protein: CASTPTGGGYNEQFF.

The chain couples TRBV15 to TRBJ2-7, with 7 bases fitting TRBD2. Germline V gene sequence: CDR1 LNHNV, CDR2 YYDKDF (reference sequence). This CDR3 has 14 residues. The V gene end was trimmed by 0 bases and the J gene end by 4 bases; junction bases not matched to a gene: 3. The CDR3 region has the DNA TGTGCCACCAGCAGAGAAGCGGGGCAGTACGAGCAGTACTTC. Translating gives CATSREAGQYEQYF.

The chain uses TRBV27 and TRBJ1-1; TRBD1 matches at 10 bases. The CDR3 consists of 18 residues. V lost 7 bases to trimming and J lost 2 bases; unmatched junction nucleotides: 16. Germline CDR1 reads MNHEY; CDR2 reads SMNVEV (reference sequence). CDR3 amino acids: CASIRMATGGVFNTEAFF. The DNA for the CDR3 is TGTGCCAGCATTCGTATGGCGACAGGGGGCGTTTTTAACACTGAAGCTTTCTTT.

This chain links TRBV2 with TRBJ1-5; D perhaps matches TRBD1 (6 bases). The germline CDR1 and CDR2 sequences are SNHLY and FYNNEI. This CDR3 is built from 15 residues. Trimming shortened V by 2 bases and J by 0 bases, and 8 bases separated the two germline ends. The CDR3, as DNA: TGTGCCAGCAGTGAAAACAGGGATAGCAATCAGCCCCAGCATTTT. It specifies CASSENRDSNQPQHF.

A single count supports this clone. This rearrangement joins TRBV2 to TRBJ2-7; D is perhaps TRBD1 (5 bases). This CDR3 is 14 amino acids long. Germline CDR1 SNHLY, CDR2 FYNNEI. V lost 7 bases and J 0 bases, leaving 13 bases between the germline ends. The CDR3 is CASIPADISYEQYV. The CDR3 coding sequence is TGTGCCAGCATTCCGGCGGACATCTCCTACGAGCAGTACGTC.

This clone was observed a few times. This sequence joins TRBV5-6 and TRBJ1-6; TRBD1 matches 8 bases. The CDR3 contains 15 residues. Germline V lookup: CDR1 SGHDT, CDR2 YYEEEE. Trimming took 0 bases from V and 7 from J; bases not matched to a gene: 3. The CDR3 DNA sequence: TGTGCCAGCAGCTTGGGGGGACAGGTCAATTCACCCCTCCACTTT. It is translated as CASSLGGQVNSPLHF.

This clone was detected only once. The rearrangement uses TRBV7-9 and TRBJ1-6; the D gene is possibly TRBD1 (5 bases). This CDR3 has 14 residues. The germline CDR1 and CDR2 sequences are SEHNR and FQNEAQ (reference sequence). The V gene lost 4 bases and the J gene lost 8 bases, with 12 bases spanning the gap. CDR3 sequence: CASSSTGGDSPLHF. The CDR3 coding sequence is TGTGCCAGCAGCTCTACTGGGGGGGATTCACCCCTCCACTTT.

This clone was seen only a few times. The V and J genes are TRBV4-2 and TRBJ1-1, with D unclear. V was shortened by 1 base and J by 0 bases, with 12 bases between the two germline ends. This CDR3 is built from 16 residues. The germline gives CDR1 LGHNA, CDR2 YNFKEQ. The CDR3 reads CASSQGGLLMNTEAFF. The CDR3 nucleotides read TGTGCCAGCAGCCAAGGCGGGTTACTCATGAACACTGAAGCTTTCTTT.

This rearrangement joins TRBV19 to TRBJ1-5, with D possibly matching TRBD1 (6 bases). CDR1 and CDR2 (germline): LNHDA, SQIVND (reference sequence). Trimming stripped 9 bases from V and 0 bases from J, with 18 bases between. The length of the CDR3 is 16 residues. For the CDR3, the DNA is TGTGCCAGCACAAGGACAGCTAGGGGTAGCAATCAGCCCCAGCATTTT. Translated, it gives CASTRTARGSNQPQHF. Full variable domain (outside the CDR3, taken from reference TRBV19 and TRBJ1-5): DGGITQSPKYLFRKEGQNVTLSCEQNLNHDAMYWYRQDPGQGLRLIYYSQIVNDFQKGDIAEGYSVSREKKESFPLTVTSAQKNPTAFYLCASTRTARGSNQPQHFGDGTRLSIL.

The chain links TRBV11-2 to TRBJ1-6, with 11 bases fitting TRBD1. CDR1 and CDR2 from the germline V gene are SGHAT and FQNNGV. V shed 3 bases and J 10 bases; nucleotides not matched to a gene: 8. The CDR3 has 16 residues. This CDR3 is CASSLQSGTGGSPLHF. CDR3 DNA sequence: TGTGCCAGCAGCTTGCAGTCCGGGACAGGGGGATCACCCCTCCACTTT.

This sequence joins TRBV5-4 and TRBJ1-1, with D unclear. From germline, CDR1 is SGHNT and CDR2 YYREEE (reference sequence). This CDR3 spans 13 amino acids. V lost 4 bases, J lost 1 base, and 8 bases lay in between. The CDR3 nucleotides are TGTGCCAGCAGCCCAGATCCGAACACTGAAGCTTTCTTT. Encoded protein: CASSPDPNTEAFF.

J is TRBJ2-7 and V is TRBV6-5, with D unresolved. Trimming stripped 0 bases from V and 1 base from J, with 7 bases between. Germline assignment: CDR1 MNHEY and CDR2 SVGAGI. The CDR3 consists of 14 residues. CDR3 sequence (DNA): TGTGCCAGCAGTTACTCGAGTGATTCCTACGAGCAGTACTTC. Encoded protein: CASSYSSDSYEQYF.